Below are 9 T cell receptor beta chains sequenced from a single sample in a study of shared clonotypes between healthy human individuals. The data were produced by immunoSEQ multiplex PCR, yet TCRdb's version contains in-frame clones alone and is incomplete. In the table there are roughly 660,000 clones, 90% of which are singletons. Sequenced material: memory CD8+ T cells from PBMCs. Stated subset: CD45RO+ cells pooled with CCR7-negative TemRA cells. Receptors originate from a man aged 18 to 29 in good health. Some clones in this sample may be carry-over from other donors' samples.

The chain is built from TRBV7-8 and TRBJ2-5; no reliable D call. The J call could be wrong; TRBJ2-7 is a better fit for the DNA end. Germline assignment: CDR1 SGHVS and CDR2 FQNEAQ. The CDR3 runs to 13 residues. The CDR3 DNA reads TGTGCCAGCAGCCCTGAGAATTCCTACGAGCAGTACTTC. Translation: CASSPENSYEQYF.

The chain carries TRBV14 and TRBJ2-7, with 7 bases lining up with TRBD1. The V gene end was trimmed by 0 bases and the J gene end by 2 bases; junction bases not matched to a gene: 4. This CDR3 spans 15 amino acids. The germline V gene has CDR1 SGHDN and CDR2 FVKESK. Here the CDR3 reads CASSQETGTPYEQYF. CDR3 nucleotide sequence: TGTGCCAGCAGCCAAGAGACAGGGACCCCCTACGAGCAGTACTTC.

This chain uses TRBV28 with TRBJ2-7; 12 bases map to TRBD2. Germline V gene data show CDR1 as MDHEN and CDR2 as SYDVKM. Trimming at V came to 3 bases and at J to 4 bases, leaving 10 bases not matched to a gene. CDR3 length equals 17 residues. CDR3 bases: TGTGCCAGCAGTTTGGGCTTAGAGACTAGCGGGGGATACGAGCAGTACTTC. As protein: CASSLGLETSGGYEQYF.

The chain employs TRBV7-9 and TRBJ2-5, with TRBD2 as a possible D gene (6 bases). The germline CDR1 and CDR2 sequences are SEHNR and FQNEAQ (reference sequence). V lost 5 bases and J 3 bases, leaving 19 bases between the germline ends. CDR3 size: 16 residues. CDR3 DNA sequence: TGTGCCAGCAGCCCTCAGCGGGCAGGTTGGGAAGAGACCCAGTACTTC. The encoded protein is CASSPQRAGWEETQYF.

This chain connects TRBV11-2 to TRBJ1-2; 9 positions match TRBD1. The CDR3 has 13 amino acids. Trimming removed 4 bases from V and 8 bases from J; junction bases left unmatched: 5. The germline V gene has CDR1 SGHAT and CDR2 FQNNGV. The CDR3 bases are TGTGCCAGCAGCTCGAACAGGGGGCTAGGCTACACCTTC. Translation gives CASSSNRGLGYTF.

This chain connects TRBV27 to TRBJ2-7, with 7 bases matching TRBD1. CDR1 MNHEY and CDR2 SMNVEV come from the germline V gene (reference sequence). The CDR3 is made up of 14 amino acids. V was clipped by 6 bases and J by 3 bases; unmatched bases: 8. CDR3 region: CASRVQGVSYEQYF. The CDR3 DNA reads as TGTGCCAGCAGGGTTCAGGGGGTGAGCTACGAGCAGTACTTC.

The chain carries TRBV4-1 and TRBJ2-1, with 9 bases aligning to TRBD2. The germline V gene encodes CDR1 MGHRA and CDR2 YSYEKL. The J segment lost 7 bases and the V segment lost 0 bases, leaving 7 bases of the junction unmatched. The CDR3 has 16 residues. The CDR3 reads CASSQDALAGRNEQFF. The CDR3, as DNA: TGCGCCAGCAGCCAAGATGCGCTAGCGGGACGAAATGAGCAGTTCTTC.

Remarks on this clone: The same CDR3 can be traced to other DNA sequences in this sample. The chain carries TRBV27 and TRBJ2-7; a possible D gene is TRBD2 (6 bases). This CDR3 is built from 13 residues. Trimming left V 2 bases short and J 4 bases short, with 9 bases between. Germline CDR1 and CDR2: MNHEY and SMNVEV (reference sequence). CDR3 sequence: CASSLLGGYEQYF. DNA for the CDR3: TGTGCCAGCAGTTTACTCGGGGGTTACGAGCAGTACTTC.

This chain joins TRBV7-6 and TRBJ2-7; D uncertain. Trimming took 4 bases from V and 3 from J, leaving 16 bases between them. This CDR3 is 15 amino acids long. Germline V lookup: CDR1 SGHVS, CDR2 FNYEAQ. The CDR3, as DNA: TGTGCCAGCAGCTCTACAATAAATTCGAACTACGAGCAGTACTTC. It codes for CASSSTINSNYEQYF.